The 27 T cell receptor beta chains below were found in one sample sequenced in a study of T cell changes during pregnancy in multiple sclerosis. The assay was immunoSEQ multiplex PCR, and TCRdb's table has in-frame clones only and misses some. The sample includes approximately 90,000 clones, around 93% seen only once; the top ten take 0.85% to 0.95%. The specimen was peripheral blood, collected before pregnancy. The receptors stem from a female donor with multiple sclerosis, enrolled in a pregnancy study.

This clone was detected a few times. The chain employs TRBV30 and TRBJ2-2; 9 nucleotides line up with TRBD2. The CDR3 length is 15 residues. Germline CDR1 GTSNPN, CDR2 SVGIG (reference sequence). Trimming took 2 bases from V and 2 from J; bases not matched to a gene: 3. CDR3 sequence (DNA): TGTGCCTGGAGTTGCGGGGGGGCCAACACCGGGGAGCTGTTTTTT. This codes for CAWSCGGANTGELFF.

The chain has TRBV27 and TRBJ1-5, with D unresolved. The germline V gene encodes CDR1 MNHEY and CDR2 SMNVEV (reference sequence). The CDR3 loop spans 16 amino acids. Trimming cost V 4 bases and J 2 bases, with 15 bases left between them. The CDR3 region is CASSSLLAHGNQPQHF. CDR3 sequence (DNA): TGTGCCAGCAGTTCCCTTTTGGCCCACGGCAATCAGCCCCAGCATTTT.

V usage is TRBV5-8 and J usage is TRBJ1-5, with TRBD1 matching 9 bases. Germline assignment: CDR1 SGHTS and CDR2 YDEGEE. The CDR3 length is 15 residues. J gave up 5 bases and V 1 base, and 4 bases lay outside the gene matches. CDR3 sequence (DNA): TGTGCCAGCAGCTTGAGTGGGACAGGGTATCAGCCCCAGCATTTT. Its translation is CASSLSGTGYQPQHF.

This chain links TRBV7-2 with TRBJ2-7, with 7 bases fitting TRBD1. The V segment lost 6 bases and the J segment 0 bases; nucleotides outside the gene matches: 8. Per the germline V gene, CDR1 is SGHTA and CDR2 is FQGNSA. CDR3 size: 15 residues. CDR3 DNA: TGTGCCAGCAGGACAGGGTCGGGAAGCTCCTACGAGCAGTACTTC. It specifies CASRTGSGSSYEQYF.

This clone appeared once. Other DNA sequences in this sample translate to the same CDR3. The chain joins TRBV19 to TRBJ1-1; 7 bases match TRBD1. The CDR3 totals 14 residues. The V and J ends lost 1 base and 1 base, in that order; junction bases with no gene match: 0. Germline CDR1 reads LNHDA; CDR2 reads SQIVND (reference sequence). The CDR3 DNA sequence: TGTGCCAGTAGTATAGGGACAGGGAACACTGAAGCTTTCTTT. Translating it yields CASSIGTGNTEAFF.

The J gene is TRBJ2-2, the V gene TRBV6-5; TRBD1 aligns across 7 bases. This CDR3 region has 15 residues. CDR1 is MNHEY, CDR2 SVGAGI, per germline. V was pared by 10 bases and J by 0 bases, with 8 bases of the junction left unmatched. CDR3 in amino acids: CATIKGTANTGELFF. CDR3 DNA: TGTGCCACCATCAAGGGGACAGCGAACACCGGGGAGCTGTTTTTT.

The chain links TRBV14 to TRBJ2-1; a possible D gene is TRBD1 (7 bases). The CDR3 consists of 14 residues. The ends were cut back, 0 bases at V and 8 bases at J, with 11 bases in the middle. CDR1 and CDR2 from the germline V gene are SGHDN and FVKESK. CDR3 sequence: CASSQEVRGDEQFF. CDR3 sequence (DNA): TGTGCCAGCAGCCAAGAAGTCAGGGGGGATGAGCAGTTCTTC.

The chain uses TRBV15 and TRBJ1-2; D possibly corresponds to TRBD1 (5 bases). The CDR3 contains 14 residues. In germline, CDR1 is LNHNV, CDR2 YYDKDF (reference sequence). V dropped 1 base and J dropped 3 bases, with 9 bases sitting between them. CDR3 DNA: TGTGCCACCAGCAGAGGGGGCCTAGACTATGGCTACACCTTC. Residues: CATSRGGLDYGYTF. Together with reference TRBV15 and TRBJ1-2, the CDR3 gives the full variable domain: DAMVIQNPRYQVTQFGKPVTLSCSQTLNHNVMYWYQQKSSQAPKLLFHYYDKDFNNEADTPDNFQSRRPNTSFCFLDIRSPGLGDTAMYLCATSRGGLDYGYTFGSGTRLTVV.

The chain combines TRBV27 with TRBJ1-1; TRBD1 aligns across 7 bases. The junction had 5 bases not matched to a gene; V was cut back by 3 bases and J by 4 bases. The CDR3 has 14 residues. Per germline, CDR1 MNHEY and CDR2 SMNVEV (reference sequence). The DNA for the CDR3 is TGTGCCAGCAGTTTGGACAGGAGGGGCACTGAAGCTTTCTTT. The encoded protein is CASSLDRRGTEAFF.

CDR3 sequence (DNA): TGTGCCAGCAGTTTAAGGATGGGGCGACAGGGTATACCCTACGAGCAGTACTTC. Amino acid sequence: CASSLRMGRQGIPYEQYF. The rearrangement links TRBV27 to TRBJ2-7, with 7 bases matching TRBD1. In germline, CDR1 is MNHEY, CDR2 SMNVEV (reference sequence). J lost 2 bases, V lost 2 bases, and 15 bases had no gene match. The CDR3 covers 18 residues.

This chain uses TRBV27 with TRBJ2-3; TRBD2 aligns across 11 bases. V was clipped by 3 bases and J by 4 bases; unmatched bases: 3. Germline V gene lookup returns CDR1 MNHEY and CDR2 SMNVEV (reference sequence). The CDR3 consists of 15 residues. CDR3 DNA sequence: TGTGCCAGCAGTTTCCTAGCGGGAGGTGCAGATACGCAGTATTTT. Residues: CASSFLAGGADTQYF.

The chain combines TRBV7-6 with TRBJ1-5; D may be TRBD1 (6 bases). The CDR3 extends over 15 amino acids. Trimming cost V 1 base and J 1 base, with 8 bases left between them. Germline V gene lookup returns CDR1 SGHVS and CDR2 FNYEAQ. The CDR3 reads CASSLGGGSNQPQHF. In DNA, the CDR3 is TGTGCCAGCAGCTTAGGGGGGGGCAGCAATCAGCCCCAGCATTTT.

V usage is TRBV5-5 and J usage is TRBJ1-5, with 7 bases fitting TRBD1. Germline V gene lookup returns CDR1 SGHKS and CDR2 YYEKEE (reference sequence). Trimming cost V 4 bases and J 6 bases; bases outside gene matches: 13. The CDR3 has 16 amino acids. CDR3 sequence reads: CASSPTPLTGLQPQHF. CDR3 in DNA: TGTGCCAGCAGCCCGACCCCTCTGACAGGGCTTCAGCCCCAGCATTTT. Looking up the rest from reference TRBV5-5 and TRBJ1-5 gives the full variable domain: DAGVTQSPTHLIKTRGQQVTLRCSPISGHKSVSWYQQVLGQGPQFIFQYYEKEERGRGNFPDRFSARQFPNYSSELNVNALLLGDSALYLCASSPTPLTGLQPQHFGDGTRLSIL.

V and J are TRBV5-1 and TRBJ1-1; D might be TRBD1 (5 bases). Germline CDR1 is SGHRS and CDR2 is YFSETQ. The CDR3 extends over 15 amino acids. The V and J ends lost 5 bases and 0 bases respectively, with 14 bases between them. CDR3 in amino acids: CASRAGGVMNTEAFF. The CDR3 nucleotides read TGCGCCAGCAGGGCGGGGGGGGTTATGAACACTGAAGCTTTCTTT.

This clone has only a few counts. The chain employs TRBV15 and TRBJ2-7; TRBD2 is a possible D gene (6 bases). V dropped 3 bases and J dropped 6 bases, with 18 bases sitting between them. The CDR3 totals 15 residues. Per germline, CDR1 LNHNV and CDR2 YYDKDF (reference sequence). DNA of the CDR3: TGTGCCACCAGCAGGCTGGGACTCGCCACGCGCGAGCAGTACTTC. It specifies CATSRLGLATREQYF.

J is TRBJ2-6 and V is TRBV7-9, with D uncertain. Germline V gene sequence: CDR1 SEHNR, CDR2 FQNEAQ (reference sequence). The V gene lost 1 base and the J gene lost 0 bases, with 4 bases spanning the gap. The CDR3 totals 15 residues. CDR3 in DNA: TGTGCCAGCAGCTTAGGAGTCTCTGGGGCCAACGTCCTGACTTTC. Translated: CASSLGVSGANVLTF.

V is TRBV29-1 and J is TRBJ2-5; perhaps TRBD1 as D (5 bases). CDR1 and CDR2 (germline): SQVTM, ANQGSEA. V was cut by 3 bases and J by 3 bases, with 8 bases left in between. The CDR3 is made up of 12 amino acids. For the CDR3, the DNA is TGCAGCGTTGAGACAGCTAAAGAGACCCAGTACTTC. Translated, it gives CSVETAKETQYF.

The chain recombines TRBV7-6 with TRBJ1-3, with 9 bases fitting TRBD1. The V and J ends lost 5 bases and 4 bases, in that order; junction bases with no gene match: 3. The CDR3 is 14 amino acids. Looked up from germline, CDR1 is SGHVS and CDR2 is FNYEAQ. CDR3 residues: CASSNTGGGNTIYF. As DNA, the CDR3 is TGTGCCAGCAGCAATACAGGGGGCGGAAACACCATATATTTT. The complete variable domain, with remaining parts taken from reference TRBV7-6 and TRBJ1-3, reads GAGVSQSPRYKVTKRGQDVALRCDPISGHVSLYWYRQALGQGPEFLTYFNYEAQQDKSGLPNDRFSAERPEGSISTLTIQRTEQRDSAMYRCASSNTGGGNTIYFGEGSWLTVV.

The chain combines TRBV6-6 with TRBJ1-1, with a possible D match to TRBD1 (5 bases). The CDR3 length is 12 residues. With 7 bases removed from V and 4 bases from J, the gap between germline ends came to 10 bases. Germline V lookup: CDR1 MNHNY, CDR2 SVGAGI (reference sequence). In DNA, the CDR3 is TGTGCCAGCAATCGGGGGATCACTGAAGCTTTCTTT. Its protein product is CASNRGITEAFF.

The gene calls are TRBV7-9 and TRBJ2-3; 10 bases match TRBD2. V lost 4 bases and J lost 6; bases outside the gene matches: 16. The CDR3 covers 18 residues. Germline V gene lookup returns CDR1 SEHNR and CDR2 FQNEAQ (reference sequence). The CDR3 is CASSYTRTPSGRLDTQYF. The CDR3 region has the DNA TGTGCCAGCAGCTATACCCGGACGCCTAGCGGGAGATTGGATACGCAGTATTTT.

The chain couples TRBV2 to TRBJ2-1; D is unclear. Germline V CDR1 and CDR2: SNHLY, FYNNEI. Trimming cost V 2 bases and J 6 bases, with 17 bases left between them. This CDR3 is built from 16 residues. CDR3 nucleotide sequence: TGTGCCAGCAGTGAATGGGCCGCGCCCCCCGGCAATGAGCAGTTCTTC. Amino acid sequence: CASSEWAAPPGNEQFF.

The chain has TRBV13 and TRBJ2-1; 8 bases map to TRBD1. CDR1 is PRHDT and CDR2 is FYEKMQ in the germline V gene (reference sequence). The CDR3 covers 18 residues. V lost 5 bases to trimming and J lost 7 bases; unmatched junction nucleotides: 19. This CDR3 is CASSITGGWGAMGNEQFF. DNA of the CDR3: TGTGCCAGCAGCATAACAGGGGGGTGGGGGGCGATGGGAAATGAGCAGTTCTTC.

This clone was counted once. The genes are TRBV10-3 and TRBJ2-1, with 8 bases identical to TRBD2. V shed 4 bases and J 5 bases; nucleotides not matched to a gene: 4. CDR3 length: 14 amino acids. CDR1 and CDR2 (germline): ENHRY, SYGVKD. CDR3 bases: TGTGCCATCAGTGCAGGGACTAGTAACAATGAGCAGTTCTTC. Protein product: CAISAGTSNNEQFF.

CDR3 bases: TGTGCCATCAGTGGAATCAGGGAATCGGAAGCTTTCTTT. Translated: CAISGIRESEAFF. The rearrangement uses TRBV10-3 and TRBJ1-1; D possibly corresponds to TRBD1 (5 bases). The V and J ends lost 4 bases and 8 bases respectively, with 14 bases between them. The CDR3 length is 13 residues. The germline V gene has CDR1 ENHRY and CDR2 SYGVKD.

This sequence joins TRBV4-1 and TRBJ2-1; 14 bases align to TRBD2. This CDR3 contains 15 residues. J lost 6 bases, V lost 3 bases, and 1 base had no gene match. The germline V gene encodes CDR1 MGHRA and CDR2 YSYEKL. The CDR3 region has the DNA TGCGCCAGCAGCCAGACTAGCGGGAGGGCCAATGAGCAGTTCTTC. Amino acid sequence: CASSQTSGRANEQFF.

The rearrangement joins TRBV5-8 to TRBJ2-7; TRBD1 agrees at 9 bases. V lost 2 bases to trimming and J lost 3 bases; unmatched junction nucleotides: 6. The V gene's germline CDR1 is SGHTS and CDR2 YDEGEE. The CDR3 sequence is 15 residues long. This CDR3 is CASSLGQGNFYEQYF. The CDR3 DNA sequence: TGTGCCAGCAGCTTAGGACAGGGGAACTTCTACGAGCAGTACTTC.

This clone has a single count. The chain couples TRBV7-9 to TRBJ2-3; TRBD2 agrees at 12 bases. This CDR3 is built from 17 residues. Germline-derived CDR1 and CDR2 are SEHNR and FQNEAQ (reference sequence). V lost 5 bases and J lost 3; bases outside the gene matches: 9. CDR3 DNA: TGTGCCAGCAGCCCCGGACTAGCGGGAATAGAAACAGATACGCAGTATTTT. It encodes CASSPGLAGIETDTQYF.